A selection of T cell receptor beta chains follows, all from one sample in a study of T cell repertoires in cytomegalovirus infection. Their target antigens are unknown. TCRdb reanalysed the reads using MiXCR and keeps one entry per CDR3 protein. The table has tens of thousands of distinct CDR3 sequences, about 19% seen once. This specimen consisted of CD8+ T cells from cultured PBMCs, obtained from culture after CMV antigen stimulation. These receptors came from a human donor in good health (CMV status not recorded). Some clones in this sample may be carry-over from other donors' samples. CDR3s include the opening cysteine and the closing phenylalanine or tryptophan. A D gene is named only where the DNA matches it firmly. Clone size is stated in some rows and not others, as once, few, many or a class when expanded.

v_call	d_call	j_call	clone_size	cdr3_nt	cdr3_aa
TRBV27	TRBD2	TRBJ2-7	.	TGTGCCAGCAGCTCCAGGACTAGCGGGGGGGTCTACGAGCAGTACTTC	CASSSRTSGGVYEQYF
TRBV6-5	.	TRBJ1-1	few	TGTGCCAGCAGTTGGGGCACAACGAACACTGAAGCTTTCTTT	CASSWGTTNTEAFF
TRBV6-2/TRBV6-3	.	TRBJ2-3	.	TGTGCCACCGTGCAGCCAGATACGCAGTATTTT	CATVQPDTQYF
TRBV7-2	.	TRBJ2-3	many	TGTGCCAGCAGCCCTTATCGAGATACGCAGTATTTT	CASSPYRDTQYF
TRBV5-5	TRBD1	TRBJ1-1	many	TGTGCCAGCAGCCCAGGACAGGGCCTGAACACTGAAGCTTTCTTT	CASSPGQGLNTEAFF
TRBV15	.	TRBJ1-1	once	TGTGCCACCAGCAGAGATAGAGGGGCGGGAACTGAAGCTTTCTTT	CATSRDRGAGTEAFF
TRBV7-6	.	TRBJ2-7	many	TGTGCCAGCAGCCCCGGATCCTTCGACGAGCAGTACTTC	CASSPGSFDEQYF
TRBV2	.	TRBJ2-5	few	TGTGCCAGCACGTGGGGAAGGGGCGGGGGCTTAGGAGAGACCCAGTACTTC	CASTWGRGGGLGETQYF
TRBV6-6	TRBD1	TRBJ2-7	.	TGTGCCAGCAGTTACGGGACAGGGGTAGCCGAGCAGTACTTC	CASSYGTGVAEQYF
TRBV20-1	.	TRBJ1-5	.	TGCAGTGCTAGAGGGGACCCCGAGGGGTATAGCAATCAGCCCCAGCATTTT	CSARGDPEGYSNQPQHF
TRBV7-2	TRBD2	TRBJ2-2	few	TGTGCCAGCAGCTTAGAGGGCGGGGGACACACCGGGGAGCTGTTTTTT	CASSLEGGGHTGELFF
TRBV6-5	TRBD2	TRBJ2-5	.	TGTGCCAGCAGTTACCTAGCGGGGGGCCAAGAGACCCAGTACTTC	CASSYLAGGQETQYF
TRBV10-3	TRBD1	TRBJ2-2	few	TGTGCCATCAGTGAGGATCTGGGGACAGGGAACACCGGGGAGCTGTTTTTT	CAISEDLGTGNTGELFF
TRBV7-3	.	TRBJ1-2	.	TGTGCCAGCAGCTCGGACGGGGAAGGGGACTATGGCTACACCTTC	CASSSDGEGDYGYTF
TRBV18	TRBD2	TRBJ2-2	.	TGTGCCAGCTCACCAGAGCTAGCGGCTAACACCGGGGAGCTGTTTTTT	CASSPELAANTGELFF
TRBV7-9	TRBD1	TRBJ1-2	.	TGTGCCAGCAGCTCCCGGGGAGGGGGCGATGGCTACACCTTC	CASSSRGGGDGYTF
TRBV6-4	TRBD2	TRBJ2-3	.	TGTGCCAGCAGTGCCCTAGCGGGGACAGATACGCAGTATTTT	CASSALAGTDTQYF
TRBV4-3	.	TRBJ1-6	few	TGCGCCAGCAGCCAAGCCTTGGGAGGGTATAATTCACCCCTCCACTTT	CASSQALGGYNSPLHF